Shown below are 17 T cell receptor beta chains from a single sample sequenced in a study of breast tumors, draining lymph nodes, adjacent tissues. TCRdb recomputed calls from the multiplex PCR reads with MiXCR, one row per CDR3 protein. Among some 25,000 distinct CDR3 sequences listed, approximately 70% were seen once. Material for sequencing was tumor-adjacent breast tissue. Receptors were obtained from a female donor with breast cancer. Some clones in this sample may be carry-over from other donors' samples.

This chain links TRBV20-1 with TRBJ1-2; no clear D gene. With 1 base removed from V and 5 bases from J, the gap between germline ends came to 8 bases. The CDR3 contains 12 residues. Germline V gives CDR1 DFQATT, CDR2 SNEGSKA (reference sequence). The CDR3 nucleotides read TGCAGTGCTAGAGGGAGGCTTTATGGCTACACCTTC. This translates into CSARGRLYGYTF.

The chain combines TRBV5-1 with TRBJ2-2; tentatively, D is TRBD2 (5 bases). Trimming stripped 4 bases from V and 1 base from J, with 8 bases between. The CDR3 is made up of 14 amino acids. Germline V gives CDR1 SGHRS, CDR2 YFSETQ. The CDR3 here is CASSADLNTGELFF. The CDR3 DNA reads TGCGCCAGCAGCGCGGACTTGAACACCGGGGAGCTGTTTTTT.

This chain uses TRBV7-6 with TRBJ1-4; D possibly corresponds to TRBD1 (5 bases). CDR1 and CDR2 (germline): SGHVS, FNYEAQ. Trimming removed 5 bases at V and 7 bases at J, with 14 bases between. The CDR3 is made up of 14 amino acids. The CDR3 loop reads CASSPPGQVEKLFF. The CDR3 DNA reads as TGTGCCAGCAGCCCGCCGGGGCAGGTTGAAAAACTGTTTTTT.

V usage is TRBV12-3 or TRBV12-4 and J usage is TRBJ1-4; 7 positions agree with TRBD1. J lost 7 bases, V lost 6 bases, and 11 bases had no gene match. This CDR3 is 15 amino acids long. The CDR3 DNA reads TGTGCCAGCAGGAACAGGGGCCCCGTAATTGAAAAACTGTTTTTT. Translating gives CASRNRGPVIEKLFF.

Within the sample, this clonotype is medium-sized. The chain recombines TRBV20-1 with TRBJ2-7; unclear D gene. V lost 0 bases, J lost 3 bases, and 18 bases lay in between. This CDR3 region has 16 residues. Germline CDR1 reads DFQATT; CDR2 reads SNEGSKA (reference sequence). In nucleotides, the CDR3 is TGCAGTGCTAGAGATCGACAACAGAGATATTTCTACGAGCAGTACTTC. Its translation is CSARDRQQRYFYEQYF.

This clonotype rates as medium-sized. The chain recombines TRBV27 with TRBJ1-6, with 7 bases matching TRBD1. CDR1 is MNHEY and CDR2 is SMNVEV in the germline V gene (reference sequence). CDR3 length: 12 residues. The junction had 6 bases not matched to a gene; V was cut back by 5 bases and J by 14 bases. The chain's CDR3 is CASSPLDRTLHF. The CDR3 nucleotides are TGTGCCAGCAGTCCCTTGGACAGGACCCTCCACTTT.

The sample holds many counts of this clonotype. This chain uses TRBV12-3 or TRBV12-4 with TRBJ2-3; 7 bases are a match to TRBD2. V gave up 1 base and J gave up 8 bases; unmatched junction bases: 9. CDR3 size: 15 residues. Here the CDR3 reads CASSLEGTMTTTQYF. As DNA, the CDR3 is TGTGCCAGCAGTTTAGAAGGGACTATGACCACTACGCAGTATTTT.

The chain couples TRBV19 to TRBJ2-3; possibly TRBD2 for D (5 bases). Trimming removed 0 bases at V and 4 bases at J, with 14 bases between. The germline V gene has CDR1 LNHDA and CDR2 SQIVND (reference sequence). The CDR3 has 16 residues. CDR3 loop: CASSIERTEVPDTQYF. The DNA of the CDR3 is TGTGCCAGTAGTATAGAACGCACGGAGGTCCCAGATACGCAGTATTTT.

This clonotype occurred many times. The chain has TRBV4-1 and TRBJ2-3; D is unresolved. The V gene lost 4 bases and the J gene lost 2 bases, with 16 bases spanning the gap. The CDR3 length is 16 residues. In germline, CDR1 is MGHRA, CDR2 YSYEKL. In nucleotides, the CDR3 is TGCGCCAGCAGCCCATTTTCGGATAGGATCACAGATACGCAGTATTTT. Its translation: CASSPFSDRITDTQYF.

This rearrangement joins TRBV6-1 to TRBJ1-5, with D uncertain. Germline V gives CDR1 MNHNS, CDR2 SASEGT. The CDR3 covers 14 residues. V gave up 2 bases and J gave up 6 bases, with 11 bases separating them. The CDR3 coding sequence is TGTGCCAGCAGTGAACTCATGTCGACTCAGCCCCAGCATTTT. It yields the protein CASSELMSTQPQHF.

This clonotype was seen a handful of times. This sequence joins TRBV15 and TRBJ1-2, with D unresolved. This CDR3 is built from 14 residues. The germline V and J ends were trimmed by 0 bases and 1 base, with 6 bases remaining between them. Germline CDR1 and CDR2: LNHNV and YYDKDF (reference sequence). The CDR3 nucleotides read TGTGCCACCAGCAGAGATATTGGTAACTATGGCTACACCTTC. Translating gives CATSRDIGNYGYTF.

The table lists this clonotype with a few counts. The V and J genes are TRBV28 and TRBJ2-3; the D gene is possibly TRBD1 (5 bases). CDR1 is MDHEN, CDR2 SYDVKM, per germline. V was shortened by 10 bases and J by 1 base, with 12 bases between the two germline ends. The CDR3 is made up of 13 amino acids. CDR3 sequence: CATYRYGTDTQYF. The CDR3, as DNA: TGTGCCACATACAGGTACGGCACAGATACGCAGTATTTT.

The CDR3 sequence is CASSLKETQYF. CDR3 DNA: TGTGCCAGCAGTTTAAAGGAGACCCAGTACTTC. J is TRBJ2-5 and V is TRBV12-3 or TRBV12-4, with D unresolved. The V end was cut by 2 bases, the J end by 5 bases, with 3 bases between. This CDR3 is 11 amino acids long.

The chain has TRBV5-4 and TRBJ1-2; 11 bases agree with TRBD1. The CDR3 consists of 13 residues. V lost 4 bases, J lost 7 bases, and 3 bases stayed unmatched. CDR1 is SGHNT and CDR2 is YYREEE in the germline V gene (reference sequence). CDR3 bases: TGTGCCAGCAGCCGGGACAGGGGGAGTGGCTACACCTTC. This encodes CASSRDRGSGYTF.

This rearrangement joins TRBV15 to TRBJ2-7; perhaps D is TRBD1 or TRBD2 (5 bases each). V lost 0 bases, J lost 7 bases, and 19 bases lay in between. The CDR3 totals 16 residues. Germline values: CDR1 LNHNV, CDR2 YYDKDF (reference sequence). CDR3: CATSRDLGPMRVEQYF. In DNA, the CDR3 is TGTGCCACCAGCAGAGATCTGGGACCCATGAGGGTGGAGCAGTACTTC.

Sample share makes this clonotype medium-sized. The V call is TRBV12-3 or TRBV12-4, the J call TRBJ2-7, with TRBD2 identical over 9 bases. V lost 8 bases and J lost 7; bases outside the gene matches: 12. The CDR3 sequence is 14 residues long. The CDR3, as DNA: TGTGCCAGCCGTCTTAGCGGGAGTATGGGTGAGCAGTACTTC. Translation gives CASRLSGSMGEQYF.

This clonotype was counted many times. The chain employs TRBV12-3 or TRBV12-4 and TRBJ2-4; 9 bases fit TRBD1. The junction had 3 bases not matched to a gene; V was cut back by 1 base and J by 5 bases. There are 15 residues in the CDR3. CDR3 amino acids: CASSLVGTGQNIQYF. The CDR3 nucleotides read TGTGCCAGCAGTTTAGTGGGGACAGGGCAAAACATTCAGTACTTC.